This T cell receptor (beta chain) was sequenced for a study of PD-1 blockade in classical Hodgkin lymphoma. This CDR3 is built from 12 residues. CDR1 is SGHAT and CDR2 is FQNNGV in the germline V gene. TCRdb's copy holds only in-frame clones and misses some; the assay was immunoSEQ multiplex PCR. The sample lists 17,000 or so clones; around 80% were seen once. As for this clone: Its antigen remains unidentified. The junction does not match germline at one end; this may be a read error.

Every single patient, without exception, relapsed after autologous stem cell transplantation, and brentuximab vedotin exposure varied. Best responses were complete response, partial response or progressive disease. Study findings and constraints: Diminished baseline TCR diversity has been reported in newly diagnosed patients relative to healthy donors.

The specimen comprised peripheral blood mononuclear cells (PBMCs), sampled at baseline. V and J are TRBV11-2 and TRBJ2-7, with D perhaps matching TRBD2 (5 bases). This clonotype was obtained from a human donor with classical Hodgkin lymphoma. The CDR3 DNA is TGTGCCAGCAGCGTTATTTCTCAGAGGAGGCACTTC. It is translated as CASSVISQRRHF. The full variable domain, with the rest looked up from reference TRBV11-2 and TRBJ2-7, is EAGVAQSPRYKIIEKRQSVAFWCNPISGHATLYWYQQILGQGPKLLIQFQNNGVVDDSQLPKDRFSAERLKGVDSTLKIQPAKLEDSAVYLCASSVISQRRHFGPGTRLTVT.